This TCR beta chain is from a study of beta chain features in type 1 diabetes. Overall study results and limits: Cells carrying high TCR expression could end up over-represented when cDNA is sequenced.

Sampling consisted of one heparinised blood draw per donor, averaging around 100 mL. This clone appeared a few times. Its antigen is unknown. Every bit of the isolated RNA underwent reverse transcription, so sequencing read expressed TCRB transcripts. The method was immunoSEQ multiplex PCR; TCRdb's version includes in-frame clones alone and lacks a portion of them. The table records some 400,000 clones, more than 12% of them present only once. The CDR3 totals 13 residues. The junction had 7 bases not matched to a gene; V was cut back by 4 bases and J by 7 bases. Germline CDR1 SQVTM, CDR2 ANQGSEA. This sequence originates from a young woman in good health. Sequenced sample: naive CD4+ T cells from blood. The chain has TRBV29-1 and TRBJ1-2; the match to TRBD1 covers 9 bases. CDR3 in amino acids: CSVGIQGARGYTF. Written as DNA, the CDR3 is TGCAGCGTTGGGATACAGGGGGCTCGTGGCTACACCTTC. The complete variable domain, with remaining parts taken from reference TRBV29-1 and TRBJ1-2, reads SAVISQKPSRDICQRGTSLTIQCQVDSQVTMMFWYRQQPGQSLTLIATANQGSEATYESGFVIDKFPISRPNLTFSTLTVSNMSPEDSSIYLCSVGIQGARGYTFGSGTRLTVV.